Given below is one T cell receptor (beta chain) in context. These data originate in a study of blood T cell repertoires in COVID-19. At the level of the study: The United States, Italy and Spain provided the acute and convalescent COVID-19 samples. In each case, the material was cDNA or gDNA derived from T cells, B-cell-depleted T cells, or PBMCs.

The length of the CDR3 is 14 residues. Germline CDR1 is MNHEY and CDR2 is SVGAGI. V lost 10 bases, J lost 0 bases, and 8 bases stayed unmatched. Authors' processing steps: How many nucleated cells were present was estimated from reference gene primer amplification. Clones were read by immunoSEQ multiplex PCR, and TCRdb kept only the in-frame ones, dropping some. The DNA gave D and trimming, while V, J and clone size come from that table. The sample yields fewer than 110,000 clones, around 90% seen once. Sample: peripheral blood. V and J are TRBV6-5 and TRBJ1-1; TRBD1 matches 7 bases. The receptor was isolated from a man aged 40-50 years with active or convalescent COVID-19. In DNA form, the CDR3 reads TGTGCCACCCGACCGGGACAGTTGAACACTGAAGCTTTCTTT. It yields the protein CATRPGQLNTEAFF.